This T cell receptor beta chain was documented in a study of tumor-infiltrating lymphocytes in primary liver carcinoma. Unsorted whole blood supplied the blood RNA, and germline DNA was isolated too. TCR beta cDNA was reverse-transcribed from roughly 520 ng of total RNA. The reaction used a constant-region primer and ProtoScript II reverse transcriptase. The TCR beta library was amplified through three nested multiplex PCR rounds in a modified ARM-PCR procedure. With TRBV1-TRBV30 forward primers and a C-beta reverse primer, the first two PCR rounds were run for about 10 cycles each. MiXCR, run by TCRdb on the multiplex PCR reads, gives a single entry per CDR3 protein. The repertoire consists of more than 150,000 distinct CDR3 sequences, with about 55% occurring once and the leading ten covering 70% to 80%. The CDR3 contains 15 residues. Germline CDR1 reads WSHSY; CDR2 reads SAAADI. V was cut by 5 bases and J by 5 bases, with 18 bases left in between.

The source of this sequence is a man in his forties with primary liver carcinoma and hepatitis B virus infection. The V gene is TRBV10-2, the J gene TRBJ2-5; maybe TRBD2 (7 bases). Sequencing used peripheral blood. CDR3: CASSPGAGAWETQYF. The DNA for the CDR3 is TGCGCCAGCAGTCCGGGGGCGGGAGCGTGGGAGACCCAGTACTTC.